Given below is one T cell receptor (beta chain) in context. The sample originates from a study of T cell changes during pregnancy in multiple sclerosis. Measured with immunoSEQ multiplex PCR; TCRdb has only the in-frame clones, and not every one. Among 72,000 or so clones, 93% were seen once, and the ten largest hold under 3%. Here the sequenced sample was peripheral blood, taken in the second trimester of pregnancy. This sequence was found in a female donor with multiple sclerosis, enrolled in a pregnancy study.

CDR3 nucleotide sequence: TGTGCCAGCAGCGTAGACTCGGGACTAGCGGGCCGCCAGCAGTTCTTC. Translated: CASSVDSGLAGRQQFF. V usage is TRBV9 and J usage is TRBJ2-1; TRBD2 aligns across 12 bases. J lost 11 bases, V lost 0 bases, and 9 bases had no gene match. CDR1 and CDR2 (germline): SGDLS, YYNGEE. The CDR3 is 16 amino acids.